The rows below give T cell receptor beta chains drawn from one sample of a study of T-cell memory formation after mild COVID-19. MiXCR, run by TCRdb on the 5' RACE reads, gives a single entry per CDR3 protein. Found here are roughly 400,000 distinct CDR3 sequences, 24% of them singletons; the top ten hold around 9%. Sequencing was performed on PBMCs or a T cell subset sorted from them (not recorded which). These receptor sequences come from an adult woman who had mild COVID-19 (a few samples of this study predate the infection). Cell type and time point are not known. Both conserved end residues are trimmed from each CDR3.

v_gene	j_gene	CDR3aa
TRBV5-1	TRBJ1-2	ASSLEGSRSGIYGYT
TRBV12-3/TRBV12-4	TRBJ2-5	ASSFQAQETQY
TRBV24-1	TRBJ1-2	ATSDLLNGYT
TRBV7-7	TRBJ2-2	ASSRLAGVGTGELF
TRBV6-2/TRBV6-3	TRBJ1-2	ASRQIYGYT
TRBV6-5	TRBJ2-1	ASSTDSGREF
TRBV6-5	TRBJ1-1	ASTNRGTEAF
TRBV6-2/TRBV6-3	TRBJ1-1	ASSYSQYMNTEAF
TRBV19	TRBJ1-5	ASSDSWGSNQPQH
TRBV5-6	TRBJ2-5	ASSLMVASQRQETQY
TRBV7-3	TRBJ2-1	ASSLRGPSGLSYNEQF
TRBV7-2	TRBJ1-2	ASSSRGRSGYT
TRBV27	TRBJ2-7	ASSTDRVTTYEQY
TRBV6-5	TRBJ1-1	ASSPDDFTGTEAF
TRBV29-1	TRBJ2-1	SAHKQGTYNEQF
TRBV10-3	TRBJ1-1	AISDNRWRSTEAF
TRBV7-8	TRBJ2-1	ASSLGDGAYSSF
TRBV9	TRBJ2-3	ASSVVSGLAGGLTDTQY
TRBV27	TRBJ2-1	ASSFRTAGYNEQF
TRBV7-9	TRBJ2-5	ASSLGLAGGGRETQY
TRBV24-1	TRBJ1-1	ATSDCRTAYTEAF
TRBV12-3/TRBV12-4	TRBJ1-2	ASSPTLGQVGGYT
TRBV7-9	TRBJ1-4	ASSPHLREKLF
TRBV12-5	TRBJ2-3	ASGLVPARDRECNTDTQY
TRBV9	TRBJ2-6	ASSPSGTGYSGANVLT
TRBV5-6	TRBJ2-1	ASSLVYISNEQF
TRBV24-1	TRBJ2-1	ATSEVSPQGSYNEQF
TRBV20-1	TRBJ1-1	SAERGAGAF
TRBV6-5	TRBJ1-1	ASRAGTLTEAF
TRBV20-1	TRBJ1-1	SARVPETEAF
TRBV24-1	TRBJ2-5	ATSTSQAGETQY
TRBV24-1	TRBJ2-3	ATNPGTGGRDTQY
TRBV3-1	TRBJ1-6	ASSGDRGNSPLH
TRBV30	TRBJ1-3	AWVPFGNTIY
TRBV28	TRBJ1-6	ASSEQGRASPLH
TRBV7-2	TRBJ1-1	ASSLVTGGSTEAF
TRBV7-2	TRBJ2-3	ASSFLTSGRRADTQY
TRBV7-2	TRBJ2-6	ASSPNPSRIYPGANVLT
TRBV11-2	TRBJ2-7	ASSPGYRGIDYEQY
TRBV6-1	TRBJ2-3	ASSGTPKDTQY
TRBV5-1	TRBJ1-4	ASSFTGMEEKLF
TRBV4-1	TRBJ2-7	ASSPSTGEYREQY
TRBV20-1	TRBJ2-7	SASNPGYEQY
TRBV24-1	TRBJ2-1	ATAGRGTSNEQF
TRBV15	TRBJ1-5	ATSRETGVSNQPQH
TRBV28	TRBJ1-2	ASANSNQGPGYT
TRBV4-2	TRBJ2-1	ASSPQPGTSGRASNEQF
TRBV20-1	TRBJ2-7	SARAGTGAISYEQY
TRBV7-6	TRBJ2-1	ASSFDGLAGGHEQF
TRBV15	TRBJ2-1	ATSRGGLAEVSSYNEQF
TRBV5-5	TRBJ1-6	ASSLWETLNSPLH
TRBV15	TRBJ2-3	ATSRSGTSRDTQY
TRBV20-1	TRBJ1-1	SARPRGRGNTEAF
TRBV29-1	TRBJ2-3	SVVSHTDTQY